One and the same sample provided the 8 T cell receptor beta chains below, sequenced in a study of cytomegalovirus exposure and HLA in healthy donors. Method: immunoSEQ multiplex PCR; TCRdb's copy keeps in-frame clones and lacks some. The sample shows about 260,000 clones, less than 95% of them seen only once. The sample comprised PBMCs. These receptors all stem from a woman aged 25-40 years in good health and CMV-seronegative.

The genes are TRBV18 and TRBJ2-2; D may be TRBD1 (6 bases). The CDR3 totals 18 residues. The V and J ends lost 2 bases and 4 bases respectively, with 20 bases between them. The germline gives CDR1 KGHSH, CDR2 LQKENI. The CDR3 DNA reads TGTGCCAGCTCACCATTTTCAGGACAGCTCAAGGGCACCGGGGAGCTGTTTTTT. Encoded protein: CASSPFSGQLKGTGELFF.

This clone was detected only once. The rearrangement joins TRBV6-1 to TRBJ2-2; D unresolved. The CDR3 is 15 amino acids. The germline V gene has CDR1 MNHNS and CDR2 SASEGT. Trimming shortened V by 8 bases and J by 4 bases, and 17 bases separated the two germline ends. This chain's CDR3 is CASLVLSSGTGELFF. CDR3 coding DNA: TGTGCCAGCCTTGTCCTGAGTTCGGGCACCGGGGAGCTGTTTTTT.

V is TRBV19 and J is TRBJ1-2, with TRBD1 identical over 7 bases. The germline gives CDR1 LNHDA, CDR2 SQIVND (reference sequence). Trimming cost V 5 bases and J 3 bases; bases outside gene matches: 12. This CDR3 is 16 amino acids long. The CDR3 DNA sequence: TGTGCCAGTAGTCCGAGAAGGCCCAGGGGGTACTATGGCTACACCTTC. This gives the protein CASSPRRPRGYYGYTF.

In this sample, this clone turned up once. The rearrangement joins TRBV29-1 to TRBJ2-1; D is possibly TRBD1 (6 bases). This CDR3 spans 14 amino acids. Trimming stripped 4 bases from V and 0 bases from J, with 10 bases between. Germline V CDR1 and CDR2: SQVTM, ANQGSEA. The CDR3 DNA follows: TGCAGCGTTGTCCCCAGGGGCTCCTACAATGAGCAGTTCTTC. This translates into CSVVPRGSYNEQFF.

This clone was recorded once. The chain joins TRBV27 to TRBJ2-5; tentative D call: TRBD1 (5 bases). The CDR3 consists of 12 residues. Germline CDR1 and CDR2: MNHEY and SMNVEV (reference sequence). V was trimmed by 6 bases and J by 4 bases, leaving 9 bases between them. CDR3 sequence: CASRTTGETQYF. Here the CDR3 DNA reads TGTGCCAGCAGAACAACAGGAGAGACCCAGTACTTC.

The chain is built from TRBV27 and TRBJ1-2; 7 bases line up with TRBD1. Unmatched junction bases numbered 4, after V lost 2 bases and J lost 4 bases. CDR1 is MNHEY and CDR2 is SMNVEV in the germline V gene (reference sequence). The CDR3 runs to 14 residues. CDR3 sequence (DNA): TGTGCCAGCAGTTTAGGACAGGTTGGCTATGGCTACACCTTC. Amino acids: CASSLGQVGYGYTF.

V is TRBV6-5 and J is TRBJ2-7; 7 bases map to TRBD2. CDR3 length equals 16 residues. The germline gives CDR1 MNHEY, CDR2 SVGAGI. The ends lost 0 bases at V and 0 bases at J; junction bases unmatched: 5. The CDR3 region has the DNA TGTGCCAGCAGTTACTCGAGGGCTAGCGGCTCCTACGAGCAGTACTTC. Translated, it gives CASSYSRASGSYEQYF.

This chain joins TRBV4-1 and TRBJ2-5; D gene ambiguous. The CDR3 is made up of 17 amino acids. Germline V lookup: CDR1 MGHRA, CDR2 YSYEKL. Deletions cut 1 base from V and 5 bases from J, with 20 bases between. The CDR3 loop reads CASSQGGSSRGGETQYF. The CDR3 nucleotides are TGCGCCAGCAGCCAAGGCGGAAGTAGCCGCGGTGGCGAGACCCAGTACTTC.